This T cell receptor beta chain was observed in a study of spatial heterogeneity in lung cancer. Across the whole study: Beta-chain sequences consistently outnumbered alpha-chain sequences in detection. In the raw reads, each unique TCR and UMI combination was present more than ten times on average.

TCRdb called the 5' RACE reads again in MiXCR, with one record for every CDR3 protein. Of more than 10,000 distinct CDR3 sequences in the sample, more than 4.5% are singletons; the top ten hold 36%. Time point here: sample taken at primary tumor resection. No cells were sorted before sequencing. The whole RNA sequenced was extracted from tumor, nontumor lung or frozen PBMC. The donor population consisted of more than 55 patients with untreated, early-stage non-small cell lung cancer. This clonotype was detected ten times or more. A library prepared for alpha chains yielded this beta chain as an off-target read; its size is of little meaning. This TCR was sampled from a human donor with early-stage non-small cell lung cancer. Sequenced here: lung tumor tissue, sampled at surgery.

The CDR3, as DNA: TGTGCCAGCAGTCCCTCCCGTAGCACAGATACGCAGTATTTT. The encoded protein is CASSPSRSTDTQYF. The V call is TRBV7-2, the J call TRBJ2-3; no clear D. V shed 6 bases and J shed 0 bases, with 10 bases lying between them. Germline CDR1 is SGHTA and CDR2 is FQGNSA. There are 14 residues in the CDR3.